This T cell receptor beta chain comes out of a study of T cell responses to AZD1222 COVID-19 vaccine. Study outcomes and limitations: The study sampled repertoires only after the peak T cell response.

As for this clone: Its antigen is still unknown.

Profiled with immunoSEQ multiplex PCR; TCRdb holds only in-frame clones, not every one. The sample lists 120,000 to 150,000 clones, about 91% occurring once. This CDR3 has 11 residues. V dropped 1 base and J dropped 4 bases, with 4 bases sitting between them. From germline, CDR1 is SQVTM and CDR2 ANQGSEA. Sample: peripheral blood, taken on day 0 of MenACWY control vaccination. The origin of this receptor is an adult in good health. The chain uses TRBV29-1 and TRBJ1-1; D remains ambiguous. CDR3 region: CSVEGRTEAFF. For the CDR3, the DNA is TGCAGCGTTGAAGGTCGCACTGAAGCTTTCTTT.